This T cell receptor beta chain was profiled in a study of T cell changes during pregnancy in multiple sclerosis. The protocol was immunoSEQ multiplex PCR, while the TCRdb copy is restricted to in-frame clones and leaves out a portion. The table has around 50,000 clones, approximately 94% seen once. Germline V gene lookup returns CDR1 LNHDA and CDR2 SQIVND (reference sequence). Trimming took 5 bases from V and 7 from J, leaving 12 bases between them. The CDR3 consists of 12 residues. The chain joins TRBV19 to TRBJ2-7; TRBD2 might be the D (6 bases). Material: CD8+ T cells from peripheral blood mononuclear cells, obtained in the first trimester of pregnancy. The sequence was collected from a female donor with multiple sclerosis, enrolled in a pregnancy study. CDR3 amino acids: CASSPPGEEQYF. DNA of the CDR3: TGTGCCAGTAGTCCCCCGGGGGAAGAGCAGTACTTC.